The clone carrying this T cell receptor (beta chain) was seen a few times. The V end lost 5 bases, the J end lost 2 bases, and 12 bases lay between the germline ends. CDR1 is SGHTA, CDR2 FQGNSA, per germline. This CDR3 comprises 14 residues. The entry originates in a study of blood T cells in healthy people across ages. It was with a sample-barcoded 5' primer and a J-beta primer mix that a second PCR of about 7 to 12 cycles was run. Using its own MiXCR run on the 5' RACE reads, TCRdb lists one record per CDR3 protein. The sample yields about 1.5 million distinct CDR3 sequences, 40% to 45% seen once. The chain has TRBV7-2 and TRBJ2-5; perhaps TRBD2 as D (6 bases). Sequenced: blood. This TCR was sampled from a woman aged 18 to 35 in good health. This CDR3 is CASSGWRAQETQYF. The DNA of the CDR3 is TGTGCCAGCAGCGGATGGAGGGCTCAAGAGACCCAGTACTTC.